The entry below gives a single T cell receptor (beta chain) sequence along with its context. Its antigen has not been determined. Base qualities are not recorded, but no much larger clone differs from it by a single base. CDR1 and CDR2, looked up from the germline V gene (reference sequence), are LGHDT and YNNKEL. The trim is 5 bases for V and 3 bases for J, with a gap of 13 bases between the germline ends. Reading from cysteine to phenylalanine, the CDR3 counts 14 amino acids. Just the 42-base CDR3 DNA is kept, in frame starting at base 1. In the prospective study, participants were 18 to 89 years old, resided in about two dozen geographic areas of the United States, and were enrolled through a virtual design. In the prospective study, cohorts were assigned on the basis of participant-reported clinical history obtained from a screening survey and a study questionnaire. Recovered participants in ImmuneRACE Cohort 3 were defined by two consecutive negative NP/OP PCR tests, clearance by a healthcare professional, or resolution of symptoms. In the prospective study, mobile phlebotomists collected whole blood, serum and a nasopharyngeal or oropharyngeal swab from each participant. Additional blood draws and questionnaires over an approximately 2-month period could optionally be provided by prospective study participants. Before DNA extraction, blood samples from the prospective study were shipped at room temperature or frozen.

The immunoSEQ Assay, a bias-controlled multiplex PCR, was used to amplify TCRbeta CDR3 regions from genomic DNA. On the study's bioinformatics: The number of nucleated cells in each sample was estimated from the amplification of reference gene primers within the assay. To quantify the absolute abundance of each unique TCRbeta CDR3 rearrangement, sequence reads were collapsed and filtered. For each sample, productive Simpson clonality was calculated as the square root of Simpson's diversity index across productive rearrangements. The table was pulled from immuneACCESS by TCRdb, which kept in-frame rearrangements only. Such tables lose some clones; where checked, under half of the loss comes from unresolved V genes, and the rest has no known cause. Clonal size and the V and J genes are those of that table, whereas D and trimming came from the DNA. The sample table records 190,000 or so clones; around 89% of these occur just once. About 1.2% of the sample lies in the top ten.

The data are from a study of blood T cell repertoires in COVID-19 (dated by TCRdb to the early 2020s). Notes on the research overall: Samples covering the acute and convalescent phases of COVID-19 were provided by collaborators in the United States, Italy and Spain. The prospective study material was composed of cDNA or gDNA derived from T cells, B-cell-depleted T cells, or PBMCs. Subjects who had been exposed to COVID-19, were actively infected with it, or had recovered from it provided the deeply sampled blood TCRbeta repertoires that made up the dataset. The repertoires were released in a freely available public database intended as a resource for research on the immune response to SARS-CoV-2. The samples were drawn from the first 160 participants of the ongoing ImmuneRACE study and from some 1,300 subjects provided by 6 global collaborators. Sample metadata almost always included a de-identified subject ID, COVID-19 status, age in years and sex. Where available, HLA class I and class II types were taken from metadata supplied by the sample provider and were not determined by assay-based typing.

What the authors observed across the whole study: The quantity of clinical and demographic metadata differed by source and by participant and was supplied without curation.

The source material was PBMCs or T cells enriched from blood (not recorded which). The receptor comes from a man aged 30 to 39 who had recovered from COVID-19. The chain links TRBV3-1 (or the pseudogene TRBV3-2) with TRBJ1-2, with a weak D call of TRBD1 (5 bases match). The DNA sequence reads TGTGCCAGCAGCTCACCCAGGGTTGACTATGGCTACACCTTC. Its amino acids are CASSSPRVDYGYTF.